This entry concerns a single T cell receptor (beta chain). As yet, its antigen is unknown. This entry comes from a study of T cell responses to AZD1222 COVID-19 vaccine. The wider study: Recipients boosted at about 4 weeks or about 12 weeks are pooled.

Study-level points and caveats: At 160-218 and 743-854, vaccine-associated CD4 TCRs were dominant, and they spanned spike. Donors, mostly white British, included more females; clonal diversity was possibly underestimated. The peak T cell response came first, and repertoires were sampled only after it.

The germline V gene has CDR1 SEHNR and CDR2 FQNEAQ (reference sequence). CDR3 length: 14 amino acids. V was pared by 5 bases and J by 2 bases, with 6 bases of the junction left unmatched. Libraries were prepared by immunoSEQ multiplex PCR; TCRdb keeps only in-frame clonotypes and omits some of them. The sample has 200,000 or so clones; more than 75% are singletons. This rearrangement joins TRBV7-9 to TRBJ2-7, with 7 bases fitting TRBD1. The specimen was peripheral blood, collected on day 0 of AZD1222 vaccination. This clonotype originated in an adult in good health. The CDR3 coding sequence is TGTGCCAGCAGCGGAGACAGGGACACCTACGAGCAGTACTTC. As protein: CASSGDRDTYEQYF.